Listed below are T cell receptor beta chains from one sample, sequenced in a study of blood T cell repertoires in COVID-19. TCRdb's copy holds only in-frame clones and misses some; the assay was immunoSEQ multiplex PCR. This repertoire shows a few hundred thousand clones, about 80% found once; its top ten account for around 3.6%. The sample consisted of PBMCs or T cells enriched from blood (not recorded which). The receptors here all came from a man aged 50 to 60 who had recovered from COVID-19. The CDR3 runs from the conserved cysteine through the conserved F or W. A D gene is named only where the DNA matches it firmly. The size entry is marked missing in some rows and otherwise reads once, few, many or a size class.

d_gene: NA
j_gene: TRBJ1-5
v_gene: TRBV18
abundance: NA
CDR3aa: CASSKFRDTEIVQHF
CDR3nt: TGTGCCAGCTCAAAGTTCCGGGACACCGAAATCGTGCAGCATTTT

d_gene: NA
j_gene: TRBJ1-6
v_gene: TRBV7-8
abundance: NA
CDR3aa: CASSLRGQIDNSPLHF
CDR3nt: TGTGCCAGCAGCTTAAGAGGGCAGATCGATAATTCACCCCTCCACTTT

d_gene: NA
j_gene: TRBJ2-7
v_gene: TRBV2
abundance: NA
CDR3aa: CASSEWGDSYEQYF
CDR3nt: TGTGCCAGCAGTGAGTGGGGGGACTCCTACGAGCAGTACTTC

d_gene: TRBD2
j_gene: TRBJ2-3
v_gene: TRBV28
abundance: NA
CDR3aa: CASSKASGIANTQYF
CDR3nt: TGTGCCAGCAGTAAGGCTAGCGGGATCGCCAATACGCAGTATTTT

d_gene: NA
j_gene: TRBJ1-4
v_gene: TRBV3-1/TRBV3-2
abundance: NA
CDR3aa: CASSQAWGGGEKLFF
CDR3nt: TGTGCCAGCAGCCAAGCTTGGGGGGGCGGTGAAAAACTGTTTTTT

d_gene: TRBD1
j_gene: TRBJ1-2
v_gene: TRBV10-3
abundance: NA
CDR3aa: CAISEGGQGHYGYTF
CDR3nt: TGTGCCATCAGTGAGGGAGGACAGGGCCACTATGGCTACACCTTC

d_gene: NA
j_gene: TRBJ1-6
v_gene: TRBV3-1/TRBV3-2
abundance: NA
CDR3aa: CASSQEMAGLYSPLHF
CDR3nt: TGTGCCAGCAGCCAAGAGATGGCAGGGTTATATTCACCCCTCCACTTT

d_gene: NA
j_gene: TRBJ2-1
v_gene: TRBV6-6
abundance: NA
CDR3aa: CATTDLYNEQFF
CDR3nt: TGTGCCACCACAGATTTGTACAATGAGCAGTTCTTC

d_gene: NA
j_gene: TRBJ1-2
v_gene: TRBV6-5
abundance: NA
CDR3aa: CASRGGNYGYTF
CDR3nt: TGTGCCAGCAGAGGCGGGAACTATGGCTACACCTTC

d_gene: TRBD2
j_gene: TRBJ2-2
v_gene: TRBV18
abundance: NA
CDR3aa: CASSPPKAGGNTGELFF
CDR3nt: TGTGCCAGCTCACCACCGAAAGCGGGGGGGAACACCGGGGAGCTGTTTTTT

d_gene: NA
j_gene: TRBJ2-2
v_gene: TRBV4-3
abundance: NA
CDR3aa: CASSQDSSRGGELFF
CDR3nt: TGCGCCAGCAGCCAAGATTCAAGTAGGGGCGGGGAGCTGTTTTTT

d_gene: NA
j_gene: TRBJ1-1
v_gene: TRBV5-6
abundance: NA
CDR3aa: CASSLWAGGSTEAFF
CDR3nt: TGTGCCAGCAGCTTGTGGGCGGGCGGGAGCACTGAAGCTTTCTTT

d_gene: NA
j_gene: TRBJ2-1
v_gene: TRBV5-1
abundance: NA
CDR3aa: CASSLWVVSGQNEQFF
CDR3nt: TGCGCCAGCAGCTTATGGGTAGTCAGCGGACAGAATGAGCAGTTCTTC

d_gene: TRBD1
j_gene: TRBJ1-2
v_gene: TRBV20-1
abundance: NA
CDR3aa: CSASSGGRVDGYTF
CDR3nt: TGCAGTGCTAGTTCAGGGGGCAGGGTGGATGGCTACACCTTC

d_gene: TRBD2
j_gene: TRBJ2-3
v_gene: TRBV9
abundance: NA
CDR3aa: CASTPSGDTDTQYF
CDR3nt: TGTGCCAGCACCCCTAGCGGAGACACAGATACGCAGTATTTT

d_gene: NA
j_gene: TRBJ1-5
v_gene: TRBV28
abundance: few
CDR3aa: CASISRGRDYSNQPQHF
CDR3nt: TGTGCCAGCATATCCCGGGGCAGGGACTATAGCAATCAGCCCCAGCATTTT

d_gene: NA
j_gene: TRBJ2-7
v_gene: TRBV2
abundance: NA
CDR3aa: CASTPARGPGLSEQYF
CDR3nt: TGTGCCAGCACCCCAGCGCGAGGGCCCGGGTTATCCGAGCAGTACTTC

d_gene: TRBD1
j_gene: TRBJ1-1
v_gene: TRBV6-5
abundance: NA
CDR3aa: CASTRGQPMNTEAFF
CDR3nt: TGTGCCAGCACCAGGGGACAGCCCATGAACACTGAAGCTTTCTTT

d_gene: NA
j_gene: TRBJ1-3
v_gene: TRBV18
abundance: NA
CDR3aa: CASSPRRQNKGGNTIYF
CDR3nt: TGTGCCAGCTCACCACGAAGACAGAACAAGGGAGGAAACACCATATATTTT

d_gene: NA
j_gene: TRBJ1-4
v_gene: TRBV4-1
abundance: NA
CDR3aa: CASSQHGGQDNEKLFF
CDR3nt: TGCGCCAGCAGCCAACACGGGGGGCAGGATAATGAAAAACTGTTTTTT

d_gene: TRBD1
j_gene: TRBJ1-4
v_gene: TRBV10-2
abundance: few
CDR3aa: CASSDPHTGEEKLFF
CDR3nt: TGCGCCAGCAGTGACCCCCATACAGGGGAAGAAAAACTGTTTTTT

d_gene: NA
j_gene: TRBJ2-5
v_gene: TRBV5-4
abundance: NA
CDR3aa: CASSLAGTLQETQYF
CDR3nt: TGTGCCAGCAGCTTGGCTGGGACACTCCAAGAGACCCAGTACTTC

d_gene: TRBD2
j_gene: TRBJ2-1
v_gene: TRBV5-6
abundance: once
CDR3aa: CASSLFQAGGIYNEQFF
CDR3nt: TGTGCCAGCAGCTTGTTTCAAGCGGGAGGGATCTACAATGAGCAGTTCTTC

d_gene: TRBD2
j_gene: TRBJ2-5
v_gene: TRBV2
abundance: NA
CDR3aa: CASRSGGDQETQYF
CDR3nt: TGTGCCAGCCGTAGCGGGGGGGACCAAGAGACCCAGTACTTC

d_gene: TRBD1
j_gene: TRBJ2-6
v_gene: TRBV18
abundance: NA
CDR3aa: CASSPGQGWANVLTF
CDR3nt: TGTGCCAGCTCGCCCGGACAGGGCTGGGCCAACGTCCTGACTTTC

d_gene: TRBD1
j_gene: TRBJ1-2
v_gene: TRBV13
abundance: NA
CDR3aa: CASSSGARGQGYTF
CDR3nt: TGTGCCAGCAGCTCCGGGGCCAGGGGGCAAGGCTACACCTTC

d_gene: TRBD1
j_gene: TRBJ1-5
v_gene: TRBV20-1
abundance: NA
CDR3aa: CSAREGPTGYF
CDR3nt: TGCAGTGCTAGAGAGGGTCCGACAGGGTATTTT

d_gene: NA
j_gene: TRBJ1-5
v_gene: TRBV19
abundance: NA
CDR3aa: CASTTPVWAGGDNQPQHF
CDR3nt: TGTGCCAGTACCACCCCGGTCTGGGCTGGAGGCGACAATCAGCCCCAGCATTTT

d_gene: NA
j_gene: TRBJ1-1
v_gene: TRBV6-2/TRBV6-3
abundance: NA
CDR3aa: CASSYGRENTEAFF
CDR3nt: TGTGCCAGCAGTTATGGACGGGAGAACACTGAAGCTTTCTTT

d_gene: TRBD2
j_gene: TRBJ2-1
v_gene: TRBV5-5
abundance: NA
CDR3aa: CASRVPGGTYNEQFF
CDR3nt: TGTGCCAGCAGAGTCCCGGGGGGGACTTACAATGAGCAGTTCTTC

d_gene: TRBD2
j_gene: TRBJ2-7
v_gene: TRBV7-2
abundance: NA
CDR3aa: CASSGGLAISYEQYF
CDR3nt: TGTGCCAGCAGCGGGGGACTAGCGATCTCCTACGAGCAGTACTTC

d_gene: NA
j_gene: TRBJ2-1
v_gene: TRBV5-1
abundance: NA
CDR3aa: CASSLVTSEQFF
CDR3nt: TGCGCCAGCAGCTTGGTAACGAGTGAGCAGTTCTTC

d_gene: TRBD2
j_gene: TRBJ2-3
v_gene: TRBV18
abundance: NA
CDR3aa: CASSFGLAGPDADTQYF
CDR3nt: TGTGCCAGCTCATTCGGACTAGCGGGACCGGACGCAGATACGCAGTATTTT

d_gene: NA
j_gene: TRBJ1-2
v_gene: TRBV10-3
abundance: once
CDR3aa: CAISVAAKGYTF
CDR3nt: TGTGCCATCAGTGTGGCGGCCAAGGGCTACACCTTC

d_gene: TRBD1
j_gene: TRBJ1-2
v_gene: TRBV9
abundance: NA
CDR3aa: CASSVGTGGLGYTF
CDR3nt: TGTGCCAGCAGCGTAGGGACAGGGGGTCTTGGCTACACCTTC

d_gene: NA
j_gene: TRBJ1-1
v_gene: TRBV5-1
abundance: once
CDR3aa: CASSLAGRVMNTEAFF
CDR3nt: TGCGCCAGCAGCTTGGCCGGTCGGGTAATGAACACTGAAGCTTTCTTT

d_gene: TRBD1
j_gene: TRBJ1-2
v_gene: TRBV7-3
abundance: NA
CDR3aa: CASSPGTGSYGYTF
CDR3nt: TGTGCCAGCAGCCCCGGGACAGGGAGCTATGGCTACACCTTC

d_gene: NA
j_gene: TRBJ1-2
v_gene: TRBV6-5
abundance: once
CDR3aa: CASSYPTDGNYGYTF
CDR3nt: TGTGCCAGCAGTTACCCCACCGACGGGAACTATGGCTACACCTTC

d_gene: TRBD1
j_gene: TRBJ1-4
v_gene: TRBV19
abundance: NA
CDR3aa: CASRETGGTNEKLFF
CDR3nt: TGTGCCAGTAGAGAGACAGGGGGCACTAATGAAAAACTGTTTTTT

d_gene: NA
j_gene: TRBJ1-6
v_gene: TRBV6-6
abundance: NA
CDR3aa: CASSRREGSYNSPLHF
CDR3nt: TGTGCCAGCAGTCGAAGGGAGGGCTCCTATAATTCACCCCTCCACTTT

d_gene: NA
j_gene: TRBJ2-5
v_gene: TRBV19
abundance: NA
CDR3aa: CASSGGRRGETQYF
CDR3nt: TGTGCCAGTAGTGGGGGACGGCGGGGAGAGACCCAGTACTTC

d_gene: NA
j_gene: TRBJ2-3
v_gene: TRBV24-1
abundance: NA
CDR3aa: CATSEGGAGTTDTQYF
CDR3nt: TGTGCCACCAGTGAGGGCGGGGCAGGAACCACAGATACGCAGTATTTT

d_gene: NA
j_gene: TRBJ2-1
v_gene: TRBV7-2
abundance: once
CDR3aa: CASSLRQGSGEQFF
CDR3nt: TGTGCCAGCAGCTTACGGCAGGGTTCCGGTGAGCAGTTCTTC

d_gene: NA
j_gene: TRBJ2-2
v_gene: TRBV11-3
abundance: NA
CDR3aa: CAVIEGNTGELFF
CDR3nt: TGTGCGGTCATCGAGGGGAACACCGGGGAGCTGTTTTTT

d_gene: NA
j_gene: TRBJ1-5
v_gene: TRBV2
abundance: NA
CDR3aa: CASSRPYSNQPQHF
CDR3nt: TGTGCCAGCTCCAGGCCTTATAGCAATCAGCCCCAGCATTTT

d_gene: NA
j_gene: TRBJ1-1
v_gene: TRBV9
abundance: NA
CDR3aa: CASSVGDRMNTEAFF
CDR3nt: TGTGCCAGCAGCGTAGGAGACAGAATGAACACTGAAGCTTTCTTT

d_gene: NA
j_gene: TRBJ2-7
v_gene: TRBV28
abundance: NA
CDR3aa: CASSLISYEQYF
CDR3nt: TGTGCCAGCAGTTTAATCAGCTACGAGCAGTACTTC

d_gene: TRBD2
j_gene: TRBJ2-1
v_gene: TRBV6-2/TRBV6-3
abundance: NA
CDR3aa: CASSTGLAIGNEQFF
CDR3nt: TGTGCCAGCAGTACAGGACTAGCGATTGGCAATGAGCAGTTCTTC

d_gene: NA
j_gene: TRBJ1-6
v_gene: TRBV11-2
abundance: NA
CDR3aa: CASRRVNNSPLHF
CDR3nt: TGTGCCAGCAGACGAGTAAATAATTCACCCCTCCACTTT

d_gene: TRBD1
j_gene: TRBJ1-4
v_gene: TRBV3-1/TRBV3-2
abundance: few
CDR3aa: CASSPGGASYNEKLFF
CDR3nt: TGTGCCAGCAGCCCAGGGGGCGCATCCTATAATGAAAAACTGTTTTTT

d_gene: NA
j_gene: TRBJ1-4
v_gene: TRBV15
abundance: NA
CDR3aa: CATSRSNRGGEKLFF
CDR3nt: TGTGCCACCAGCAGATCCAACCGGGGGGGCGAAAAACTGTTTTTT

d_gene: NA
j_gene: TRBJ2-6
v_gene: TRBV11-2
abundance: NA
CDR3aa: CASSPRASGANVLTF
CDR3nt: TGTGCCAGCAGCCCCAGGGCCTCTGGGGCCAACGTCCTGACTTTC

d_gene: NA
j_gene: TRBJ2-4
v_gene: TRBV5-5
abundance: NA
CDR3aa: CASSRDWGIQYF
CDR3nt: TGTGCCAGCAGCCGGGACTGGGGCATTCAGTACTTC